The 8 T cell receptor beta chains given below trace back to one sample, sequenced in a study of blood T cell repertoires in COVID-19 (dated by TCRdb to about 2020). Library preparation employed the immunoSEQ multiplex PCR assay. TCRdb took this table from immuneACCESS and kept in-frame rearrangements with V and J called. Such tables lack part of the clones; where checked against another copy, unresolved V genes explain under half of the gap, and the rest is unexplained. Counted in this sample were more than 200,000 clones; 88% of them appeared once. Jointly, the top ten make up 2.5% to 3% of the sample. Sequences were obtained from peripheral blood. The receptor set was obtained from a woman in her fifties or sixties with acute or convalescent COVID-19.

The chain has TRBV29-1 and TRBJ1-1; D is possibly TRBD1 (6 bases). From germline, CDR1 is SQVTM and CDR2 ANQGSEA. Trimming removed 4 bases from V and 5 bases from J, with 11 bases in between. The CDR3 extends over 12 amino acids. The CDR3 spells CSVGQGKTEAFF. The CDR3 DNA reads TGCAGCGTTGGTCAGGGGAAAACTGAAGCTTTCTTT.

The chain joins TRBV7-2 to TRBJ2-5; 14 bases agree with TRBD2. J lost 5 bases, V lost 5 bases, and 10 bases had no gene match. Germline CDR1 SGHTA, CDR2 FQGNSA. This CDR3 contains 17 residues. Here the CDR3 reads CASSPGTSGGPRETQYF. The CDR3 nucleotides are TGTGCCAGCAGCCCCGGGACTAGCGGGGGCCCGAGGGAGACCCAGTACTTC.

The CDR3: CASSSPGQGETQYF. CDR3 coding DNA: TGTGCCAGCAGCTCACCGGGACAGGGCGAGACCCAGTACTTC. This chain links TRBV9 with TRBJ2-5, with 9 bases identical to TRBD1. Germline-derived CDR1 and CDR2 are SGDLS and YYNGEE. The J segment lost 5 bases and the V segment lost 4 bases, leaving 6 bases of the junction unmatched. The CDR3 loop spans 14 amino acids.

This chain joins TRBV6-6 and TRBJ1-3; weak D call: TRBD1 (6 bases). Trimming cost V 0 bases and J 10 bases, with 19 bases left between them. From germline, CDR1 is MNHNY and CDR2 SVGAGI (reference sequence). The CDR3 runs 16 residues. CDR3 sequence: CASSYSHGQPYFTIYF. In DNA, the CDR3 is TGTGCCAGCAGTTACTCTCATGGACAGCCCTATTTTACCATATATTTT.

This chain uses TRBV7-9 with TRBJ1-2, with 12 nucleotides matching TRBD1. Germline CDR1 is SEHNR and CDR2 is FQNEAQ (reference sequence). The CDR3 has 15 residues. Trimming took 4 bases from V and 7 from J; bases not matched to a gene: 7. In DNA form, the CDR3 reads TGTGCCAGCAGCTACCTGGGGACAGGGGGCCTTGGCTACACCTTC. It encodes CASSYLGTGGLGYTF.

The chain uses TRBV19 and TRBJ1-1; D is unresolved. Germline CDR1 reads LNHDA; CDR2 reads SQIVND (reference sequence). There are 13 residues in the CDR3. Trimming cost V 10 bases and J 1 base, with 13 bases left between them. CDR3 protein: CATKTRSNTEAFF. CDR3 in DNA: TGTGCCACTAAGACACGATCGAACACTGAAGCTTTCTTT.

Written as DNA, the CDR3 is TGTGCCATCAGCAACAGCTTTGGTACGCAGTATTTT. Its protein product is CAISNSFGTQYF. V and J are TRBV10-3 and TRBJ2-3; D gene uncertain. With 6 bases removed from V and 8 bases from J, the gap between germline ends came to 12 bases. The germline V gene has CDR1 ENHRY and CDR2 SYGVKD. The CDR3 contains 12 residues.

V and J are TRBV6-4 and TRBJ2-5; possibly TRBD1 for D (5 bases). Deletions cut 7 bases from V and 2 bases from J, with 11 bases between. Germline V lookup: CDR1 MRHNA, CDR2 SNTAGT. The CDR3 is made up of 13 amino acids. The CDR3 region has the DNA TGTGCCAGCATCCAGGGATCTCAAGAGACCCAGTACTTC. As protein: CASIQGSQETQYF.